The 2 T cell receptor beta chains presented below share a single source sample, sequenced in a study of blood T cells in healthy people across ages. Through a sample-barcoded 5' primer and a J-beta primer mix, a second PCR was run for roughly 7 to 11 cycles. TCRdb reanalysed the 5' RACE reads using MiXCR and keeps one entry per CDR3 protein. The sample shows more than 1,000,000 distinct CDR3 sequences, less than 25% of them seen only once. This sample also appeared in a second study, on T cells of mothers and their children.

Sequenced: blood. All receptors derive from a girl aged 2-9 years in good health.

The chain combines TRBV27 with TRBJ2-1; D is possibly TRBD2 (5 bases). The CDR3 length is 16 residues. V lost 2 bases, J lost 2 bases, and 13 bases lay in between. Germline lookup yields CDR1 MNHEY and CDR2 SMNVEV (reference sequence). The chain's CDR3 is CASSLRLTDTYNEQFF. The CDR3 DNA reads TGTGCCAGCAGTTTAAGACTAACTGACACCTACAATGAGCAGTTCTTC.

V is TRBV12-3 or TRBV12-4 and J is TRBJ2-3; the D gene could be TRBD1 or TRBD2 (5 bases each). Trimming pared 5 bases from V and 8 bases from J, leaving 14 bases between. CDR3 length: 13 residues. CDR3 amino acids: CASSEGIGSTQYF. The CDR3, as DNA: TGTGCCAGCAGTGAGGGGATTGGGTCTACGCAGTATTTT.